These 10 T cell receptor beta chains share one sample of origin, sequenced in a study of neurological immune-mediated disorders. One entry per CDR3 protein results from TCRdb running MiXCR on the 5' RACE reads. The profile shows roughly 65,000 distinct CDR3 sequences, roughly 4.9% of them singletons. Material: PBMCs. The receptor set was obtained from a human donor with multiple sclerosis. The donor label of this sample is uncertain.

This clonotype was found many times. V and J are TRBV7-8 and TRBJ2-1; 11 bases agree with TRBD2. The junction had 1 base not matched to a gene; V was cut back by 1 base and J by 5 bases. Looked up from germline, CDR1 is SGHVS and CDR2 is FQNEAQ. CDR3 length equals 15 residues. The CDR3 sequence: CASSLGLAGNNEQFF. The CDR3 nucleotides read TGTGCCAGCAGCTTAGGACTAGCGGGGAACAATGAGCAGTTCTTC.

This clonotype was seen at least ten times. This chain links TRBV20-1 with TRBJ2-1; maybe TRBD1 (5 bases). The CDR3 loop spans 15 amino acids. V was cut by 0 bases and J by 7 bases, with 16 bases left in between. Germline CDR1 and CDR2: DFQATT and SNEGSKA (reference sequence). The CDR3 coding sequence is TGCAGTGCTAGAGATTCCTCAGGGATAGGAAATGAGCAGTTCTTC. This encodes CSARDSSGIGNEQFF.

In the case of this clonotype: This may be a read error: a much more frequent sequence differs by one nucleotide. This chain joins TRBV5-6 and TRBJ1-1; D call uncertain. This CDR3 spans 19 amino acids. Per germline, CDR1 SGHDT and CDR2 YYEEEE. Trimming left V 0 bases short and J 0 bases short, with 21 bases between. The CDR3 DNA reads TGTGCCAGCAGCTTGGGTAGAATTGGGTACGTGGGAGTGAACACTGAAGCTTTCTTT. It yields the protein CASSLGRIGYVGVNTEAFF. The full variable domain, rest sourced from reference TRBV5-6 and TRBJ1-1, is DAGVTQSPTHLIKTRGQQVTLRCSPKSGHDTVSWYQQALGQGPQFIFQYYEEEERQRGNFPDRFSGHQFPNYSSELNVNALLLGDSALYLCASSLGRIGYVGVNTEAFFGQGTRLTVV.

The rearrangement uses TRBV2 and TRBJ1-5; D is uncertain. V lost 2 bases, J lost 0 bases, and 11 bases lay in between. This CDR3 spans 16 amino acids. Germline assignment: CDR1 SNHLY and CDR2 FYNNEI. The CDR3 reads CASSENWKYSNQPQHF. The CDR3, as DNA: TGTGCCAGCAGTGAAAATTGGAAATATAGCAATCAGCCCCAGCATTTT.

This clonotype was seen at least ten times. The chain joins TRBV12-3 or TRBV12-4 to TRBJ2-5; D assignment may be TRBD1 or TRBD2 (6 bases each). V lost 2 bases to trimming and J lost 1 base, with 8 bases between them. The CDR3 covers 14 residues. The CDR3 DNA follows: TGTGCCAGCAGTTTATCGGGGGCCCAAGAGACCCAGTACTTC. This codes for CASSLSGAQETQYF.

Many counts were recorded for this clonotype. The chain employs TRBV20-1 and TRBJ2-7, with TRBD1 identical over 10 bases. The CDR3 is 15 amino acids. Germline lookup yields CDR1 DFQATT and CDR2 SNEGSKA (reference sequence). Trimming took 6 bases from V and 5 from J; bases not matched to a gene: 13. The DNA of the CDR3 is TGCAGTGCCTTTGTTCCGGGACAGGGGCCACACGAGCAGTACTTC. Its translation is CSAFVPGQGPHEQYF.

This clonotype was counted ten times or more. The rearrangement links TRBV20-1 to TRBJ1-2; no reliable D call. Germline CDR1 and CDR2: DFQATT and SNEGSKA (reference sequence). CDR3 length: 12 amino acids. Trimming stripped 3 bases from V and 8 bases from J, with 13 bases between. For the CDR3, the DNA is TGCAGTGCTAGGGGCAGGTCTGTGGGCTACACCTTC. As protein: CSARGRSVGYTF.

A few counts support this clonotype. The CDR3 nucleotides read TGCGCCAGCAGCTTGACCGACAGGGCAGGCATTGGCTACACCTTC. This codes for CASSLTDRAGIGYTF. This chain links TRBV5-1 with TRBJ1-2; 7 positions agree with TRBD1. Trimming took 1 base from V and 7 from J; bases not matched to a gene: 10. The CDR3 contains 15 residues. CDR1 is SGHRS and CDR2 is YFSETQ in the germline V gene.

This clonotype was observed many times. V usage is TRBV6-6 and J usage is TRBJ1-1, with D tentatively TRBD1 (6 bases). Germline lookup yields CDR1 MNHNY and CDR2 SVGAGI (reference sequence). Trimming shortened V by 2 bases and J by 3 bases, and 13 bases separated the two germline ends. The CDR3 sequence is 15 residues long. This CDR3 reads CASSYIGAGDTEAFF. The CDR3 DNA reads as TGTGCCAGCAGTTACATAGGGGCAGGGGACACTGAAGCTTTCTTT.

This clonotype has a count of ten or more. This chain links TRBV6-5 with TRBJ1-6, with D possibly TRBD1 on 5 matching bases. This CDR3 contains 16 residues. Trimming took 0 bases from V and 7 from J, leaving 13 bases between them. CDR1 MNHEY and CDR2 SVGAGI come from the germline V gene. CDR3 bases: TGTGCCAGCAGTTACTCGCGATCTGGGACGAATTCACCCCTCCACTTT. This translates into CASSYSRSGTNSPLHF.